The 20 T cell receptor beta chains given below trace back to one sample, sequenced in a study of response to subunit inactivated influenza vaccine. Each CDR3 protein gets one entry after TCRdb re-called the RT-PCR reads with MiXCR. The profile covers fewer than 800,000 distinct CDR3 sequences, with approximately 14% appearing a single time and more than 9% taken by the ten largest. Specimen: PBMCs from blood, collected about 11 days after vaccination. The receptors derive from a man in his forties or fifties who received an inactivated influenza vaccine.

In this sample, this clonotype turned up many times. The chain uses TRBV11-1 and TRBJ2-7; TRBD1 or TRBD2 may be the D gene (5 bases each). This CDR3 has 14 residues. V lost 1 base, J lost 0 bases, and 7 bases lay in between. Germline V gene data show CDR1 as SGHAT and CDR2 as FQDESV (reference sequence). Here the CDR3 reads CASSLVGPSYEQYF. The CDR3 DNA reads TGTGCCAGCAGCTTAGTGGGACCCTCCTACGAGCAGTACTTC.

In this sample, this clonotype turned up a few times. The rearrangement uses TRBV4-3 and TRBJ2-5; either TRBD1 or TRBD2 may supply D (5 bases each). Between the trimmed V and J ends, which lost 4 bases and 5 bases, there was a span of 11 bases. The CDR3 is made up of 13 amino acids. Germline CDR1 is LGHNA and CDR2 is YSLEER. CDR3 DNA: TGCGCCAGCAGCCGGGAAGGGACGGAGACCCAGTACTTC. The encoded protein is CASSREGTETQYF.

The chain uses TRBV12-3 or TRBV12-4 and TRBJ1-6, with unresolved D. V lost 4 bases, J lost 12 bases, and 16 bases lay in between. The CDR3 covers 14 residues. This CDR3 is CASSYRREGGPLHF. The DNA for the CDR3 is TGTGCCAGCAGTTATCGTCGGGAGGGCGGACCCCTCCACTTT.

This clonotype was recorded many times. The J gene is TRBJ2-7, the V gene TRBV6-5; the match to TRBD1 covers 7 bases. Germline CDR1 reads MNHEY; CDR2 reads SVGAGI. V lost 5 bases to trimming and J lost 0 bases; unmatched junction nucleotides: 10. This CDR3 contains 16 residues. CDR3: CASSILGTASSYEQYF. The CDR3 DNA reads as TGTGCCAGCAGTATCCTCGGGACAGCAAGCTCCTACGAGCAGTACTTC.

The chain is built from TRBV18 and TRBJ2-1; 7 nucleotides agree with TRBD2. Germline V lookup: CDR1 KGHSH, CDR2 LQKENI. This CDR3 has 14 amino acids. J was trimmed by 7 bases and V by 5 bases; bases with no gene match: 8. CDR3 sequence: CASSGGRSGNEQFF. The CDR3 nucleotides are TGTGCCAGCTCAGGCGGGAGAAGCGGAAATGAGCAGTTCTTC.

This clonotype was counted only a few times. The chain is built from TRBV7-8 and TRBJ1-2; 7 nucleotides line up with TRBD1. Germline loops: CDR1 SGHVS, CDR2 FQNEAQ. The CDR3 has 13 residues. V lost 5 bases, J lost 7 bases, and 7 bases stayed unmatched. The CDR3 loop reads CASSETGRTGYTF. CDR3 bases: TGTGCCAGCAGCGAGACAGGGAGGACTGGCTACACCTTC.

The chain combines TRBV30 with TRBJ2-6; no firm D call. CDR1 is GTSNPN and CDR2 is SVGIG in the germline V gene (reference sequence). There are 15 residues in the CDR3. V was shortened by 4 bases and J by 0 bases, with 10 bases between the two germline ends. CDR3 amino acids: CAWNRISSGANVLTF. The CDR3 nucleotides read TGTGCCTGGAACCGGATAAGCTCTGGGGCCAACGTCCTGACTTTC. Variable domain in full (rest from reference TRBV30 and TRBJ2-6): SQTIHQWPATLVQPVGSPLSLECTVEGTSNPNLYWYRQAAGRGLQLLFYSVGIGQISSEVPQNLSASRPQDRQFILSSKKLLLSDSGFYLCAWNRISSGANVLTFGAGSRLTVL.

The sample holds a few counts of this clonotype. J is TRBJ2-7 and V is TRBV5-1; 9 nucleotides align to TRBD1. The germline gives CDR1 SGHRS, CDR2 YFSETQ. V gave up 4 bases and J gave up 5 bases; unmatched junction bases: 7. The CDR3 has 14 residues. The CDR3 spells CASSPGTGKNEQYF. Written as DNA, the CDR3 is TGCGCCAGCAGCCCCGGGACAGGGAAAAACGAGCAGTACTTC.

This clonotype has a handful of counts. The chain couples TRBV27 to TRBJ2-7, with 9 bases aligning to TRBD1. The CDR3 consists of 14 residues. The trim removed 5 bases at V and 4 bases at J, leaving 6 bases unmatched. Germline values: CDR1 MNHEY, CDR2 SMNVEV (reference sequence). CDR3 amino acids: CASSVTGGRYEQYF. In nucleotides, the CDR3 is TGTGCCAGCAGTGTAACAGGGGGCAGGTACGAGCAGTACTTC.

The gene calls are TRBV14 and TRBJ2-2, with TRBD2 matching over 14 bases. V shed 3 bases, J shed 4 bases, and the junction held 7 bases outside the gene matches. This CDR3 region has 18 residues. Germline CDR1 and CDR2: SGHDN and FVKESK. The CDR3 sequence is CASSQTGLAGGFTGELFF. The CDR3 nucleotides read TGTGCCAGCAGCCAGACCGGACTAGCGGGAGGTTTCACCGGGGAGCTGTTTTTT.

This clonotype has just a few counts. J is TRBJ1-1 and V is TRBV5-6; D is unclear. Deletions cut 0 bases from V and 1 base from J, with 10 bases between. This CDR3 has 15 amino acids. Per germline, CDR1 SGHDT and CDR2 YYEEEE. The CDR3 spells CASSLDLVENTEAFF. CDR3 nucleotides: TGTGCCAGCAGCTTGGATCTGGTTGAGAACACTGAAGCTTTCTTT.

The chain links TRBV6-1 to TRBJ1-2; a possible D gene is TRBD1 (6 bases). Trimming left V 4 bases short and J 3 bases short, with 15 bases between. The germline CDR1 and CDR2 sequences are MNHNS and SASEGT. The CDR3 totals 15 residues. CDR3 in amino acids: CASSAGKGEYYGYTF. The CDR3 DNA sequence: TGTGCCAGCAGTGCGGGGAAGGGGGAATACTATGGCTACACCTTC.

The J gene is TRBJ2-3, the V gene TRBV24-1; D gene uncertain. Deletions cut 1 base from V and 3 bases from J, with 4 bases between. The germline gives CDR1 KGHDR, CDR2 SFDVKD. CDR3 length equals 13 residues. CDR3 DNA: TGTGCCACCAGTGATTTTGTAACAGATACGCAGTATTTT. Its translation: CATSDFVTDTQYF.

This clonotype occurred a few times. The J gene is TRBJ1-5, the V gene TRBV18; the D gene is possibly TRBD1 (5 bases). Germline V lookup: CDR1 KGHSH, CDR2 LQKENI. V gave up 1 base and J gave up 1 base, with 5 bases separating them. This CDR3 region has 14 residues. CDR3 DNA: TGTGCCAGCTCACCACGGGACAGCAATCAGCCCCAGCATTTT. Protein: CASSPRDSNQPQHF.

The chain has TRBV7-9 and TRBJ2-5; 8 positions agree with TRBD1. Germline CDR1 and CDR2: SEHNR and FQNEAQ (reference sequence). The V gene end was trimmed by 5 bases and the J gene end by 1 base; junction bases not matched to a gene: 6. The CDR3 is 15 residues long. The CDR3 is CASSHRTGLQETQYF. As DNA, the CDR3 is TGTGCCAGCAGCCACCGGACAGGGCTCCAAGAGACCCAGTACTTC.

The rearrangement uses TRBV20-1 and TRBJ2-7; tentatively, D is TRBD1 (6 bases). Trimming took off 2 bases at V and 0 bases at J, with 14 bases between the two ends. Germline-derived CDR1 and CDR2 are DFQATT and SNEGSKA (reference sequence). The CDR3 runs 15 residues. The CDR3 region has the DNA TGCAGTGCTAGACGGACCAGGGGAACCTCCTACGAGCAGTACTTC. Translated, it gives CSARRTRGTSYEQYF.

The genes are TRBV4-1 and TRBJ1-1; D might be TRBD1 (5 bases). This CDR3 spans 13 amino acids. The V end was cut by 5 bases, the J end by 2 bases, with 9 bases between. Per the germline V gene, CDR1 is MGHRA and CDR2 is YSYEKL. The CDR3 spells CASSSDINTEAFF. The CDR3 coding sequence is TGCGCCAGCAGCTCGGACATTAACACTGAAGCTTTCTTT.

In this sample, this clonotype turned up a few times. This chain uses TRBV21-1 with TRBJ1-4; the table's D call of TRBD1 was not tested on the DNA. TRBV21-1 is annotated as a pseudogene. The CDR3 extends over 18 amino acids. CDR3 sequence: CASSKAGGDSATNEKLFF. DNA for the CDR3: TGTGCCAGCAGCAAAGCCGGGGGTGATAGCGCAACTAATGAAAAACTGTTTTTT.

V gene TRBV10-3 combines with J gene TRBJ2-7, with 10 bases that match TRBD1. J gave up 1 base and V 3 bases, and 3 bases lay outside the gene matches. The CDR3 runs 15 residues. The germline V gene has CDR1 ENHRY and CDR2 SYGVKD. CDR3 in amino acids: CAISDPGQGSYEQYF. CDR3 DNA sequence: TGTGCCATCAGTGACCCGGGACAGGGGTCCTACGAGCAGTACTTC.

This clonotype was observed a handful of times. The rearrangement uses TRBV6-5 and TRBJ2-7; D unclear. This CDR3 comprises 15 residues. Trimming removed 0 bases at V and 3 bases at J, with 12 bases between. CDR1 and CDR2 from the germline V gene are MNHEY and SVGAGI. The CDR3 DNA reads TGTGCCAGCAGTTACTCGGCGGTGTTAAGCTACGAGCAGTACTTC. This sequence encodes CASSYSAVLSYEQYF.